This T cell receptor beta chain is drawn from a study of blood T cell repertoires in COVID-19. About the research overall: Samples taken during acute and convalescent COVID-19 were collected in the United States, Italy and Spain. PBMCs, B-cell-depleted T cells, or T cells provided the cDNA or gDNA that made up the material.

CDR1 KGHSH and CDR2 LQKENI come from the germline V gene. The CDR3 is 13 residues long. Trimming removed 6 bases at V and 4 bases at J, with 10 bases between. Authors' data handling: Amplification from reference gene primers served as the basis for estimated nucleated cell counts. Using immunoSEQ multiplex PCR, the repertoire was profiled, and TCRdb retains in-frame clones only, with some absent. Clone size and the V and J calls come from that table; the DNA yielded D and trimming. The table includes roughly 87,000 clones, roughly 76% detected once. The sequence was collected from a woman aged 50 to 60 with acute or convalescent COVID-19. The sample consisted of peripheral blood. The rearrangement joins TRBV18 to TRBJ2-1; D is unresolved. This chain's CDR3 is CASSAEFYNEQFF. CDR3 nucleotides: TGTGCCAGCTCCGCGGAGTTTTACAATGAGCAGTTCTTC.